These 31 T cell receptor beta chains came from one sample sequenced in a study of regulatory T cells in long-lasting Graves disease. Time point: newly diagnosed GD, antithyroid drugs for less than 3 months. From RNA extracted from PBMCs, the TCR library was made. Libraries of TCR beta came from iRepertoire HTBI primers plus Arm-PCR of CDR3 regions. TCRdb passed the multiplex PCR reads through MiXCR, listing each CDR3 protein once. Of hundreds of thousands of distinct CDR3 sequences in the sample, roughly a sixth were seen once. This sample was also put to use in a study of T cells in Graves' hyperthyroidism and ophthalmopathy.

Here the sequenced sample was peripheral blood mononuclear cells (PBMCs), taken at new diagnosis, from a patient treated with antithyroid drugs. Receptors originate from a woman aged 35-65 years with Graves disease.

This clonotype has ten or more counts. The rearrangement joins TRBV12-3 or TRBV12-4 to TRBJ1-6; TRBD1 matches 8 bases. V trimming: 5 bases; J trimming: 9 bases; junction bases outside the gene matches: 9. This CDR3 region has 15 residues. In nucleotides, the CDR3 is TGTGCCAGCAGTCGAACCGGACAGGGAGGTTCACCCCTCCACTTT. It translates to CASSRTGQGGSPLHF.

The chain carries TRBV7-9 and TRBJ2-1, with 16 bases that match TRBD2. The CDR3 totals 18 residues. Trimming took 5 bases from V and 3 from J; bases not matched to a gene: 7. Germline V gives CDR1 SEHNR, CDR2 FQNEAQ (reference sequence). DNA of the CDR3: TGTGCCAGCAGCCAGCCGGGACTAGCGGGGGGGCTCTACAATGAGCAGTTCTTC. Amino acids: CASSQPGLAGGLYNEQFF.

The chain uses TRBV5-1 and TRBJ2-7; 7 bases are a match to TRBD2. The V segment lost 8 bases and the J segment 5 bases; nucleotides outside the gene matches: 7. The CDR3 spans 12 residues. The germline V gene has CDR1 SGHRS and CDR2 YFSETQ. CDR3: CASQGGVNEQYF. DNA for the CDR3: TGCGCCAGTCAGGGAGGGGTCAACGAGCAGTACTTC.

The chain is built from TRBV28 and TRBJ2-4; possibly TRBD1 or TRBD2 for D (6 bases each). CDR1 is MDHEN, CDR2 SYDVKM, per germline. CDR3 length: 15 amino acids. V was clipped by 2 bases and J by 2 bases, with 10 bases between them. CDR3 DNA: TGTGCCAGCAGTTTACCGGGGGCGTCCAAAAACATTCAGTACTTC. It specifies CASSLPGASKNIQYF.

The rearrangement links TRBV19 to TRBJ2-2; TRBD2 might be the D (7 bases). V was pared by 10 bases and J by 3 bases, with 18 bases between. This CDR3 has 15 amino acids. Germline-derived CDR1 and CDR2 are LNHDA and SQIVND (reference sequence). The CDR3 here is CATRLKGGDTGELFF. Written as DNA, the CDR3 is TGTGCCACCCGTCTCAAGGGGGGGGACACCGGGGAGCTGTTTTTT.

This clonotype was observed at least ten times. The genes are TRBV2 and TRBJ1-3; D remains ambiguous. V was pared by 2 bases and J by 0 bases, with 8 bases between. This CDR3 comprises 15 residues. The germline gives CDR1 SNHLY, CDR2 FYNNEI. CDR3 DNA: TGTGCCAGCAGTGAAAGGCGGTTCTCTGGAAACACCATATATTTT. Its protein product is CASSERRFSGNTIYF. The entire variable domain, with the rest obtained from reference TRBV2 and TRBJ1-3, is as follows: EPEVTQTPSHQVTQMGQEVILRCVPISNHLYFYWYRQILGQKVEFLVSFYNNEISEKSEIFDDQFSVERPDGSNFTLKIRSTKLEDSAMYFCASSERRFSGNTIYFGEGSWLTVV.

This clonotype was counted many times. The genes are TRBV28 and TRBJ1-5; D gene uncertain. The CDR3 sequence is 18 residues long. V lost 3 bases and J lost 0, with 18 bases in between. Germline assignment: CDR1 MDHEN and CDR2 SYDVKM. The chain's CDR3 is CASSLRMYAPYSNQPQHF. The CDR3 nucleotides read TGTGCCAGCAGTTTGAGGATGTATGCCCCTTATAGCAATCAGCCCCAGCATTTT.

This clonotype was found a few times. The chain uses TRBV3-1 and TRBJ1-2, with D perhaps TRBD1 (5 bases). This CDR3 is 14 amino acids long. The germline CDR1 and CDR2 sequences are LGHDT and YNNKEL (reference sequence). V was trimmed by 6 bases and J by 7 bases, leaving 18 bases between them. The chain's CDR3 is CASRRNQGLGGYTF. DNA of the CDR3: TGTGCCAGCAGGCGGAACCAGGGCCTGGGTGGCTACACCTTC.

J is TRBJ1-5 and V is TRBV20-1, with no clear D. V lost 0 bases to trimming and J lost 0 bases, with 9 bases between them. This CDR3 is built from 15 residues. Germline values: CDR1 DFQATT, CDR2 SNEGSKA (reference sequence). The CDR3 sequence: CSARDLGYSNQPQHF. In DNA form, the CDR3 reads TGCAGTGCTAGAGATCTGGGTTATAGCAATCAGCCCCAGCATTTT.

The V and J genes are TRBV4-2 and TRBJ2-7; a possible D gene is TRBD2 (6 bases). Germline V lookup: CDR1 LGHNA, CDR2 YNFKEQ. Trimming cost V 1 base and J 6 bases, with 10 bases left between them. The CDR3 contains 13 residues. CDR3 residues: CASSQAGVSEQYF. CDR3 nucleotide sequence: TGTGCCAGCAGCCAAGCGGGGGTGAGCGAGCAGTACTTC.

This clonotype was counted between two and nine times. V and J are TRBV28 and TRBJ2-7; D possibly corresponds to TRBD1 (6 bases). Germline loops: CDR1 MDHEN, CDR2 SYDVKM. This CDR3 region has 14 residues. Trimming cost V 5 bases and J 2 bases, with 13 bases left between them. The CDR3 DNA reads TGTGCCAGCAGTCCCCACAGGGTAACCTACGAGCAGTACTTC. Translated, it gives CASSPHRVTYEQYF.

In its sample, this clonotype was seen a few times. The rearrangement uses TRBV3-1 and TRBJ1-2; D not certain. Trimming removed 4 bases at V and 8 bases at J, with 17 bases between. The germline CDR1 and CDR2 sequences are LGHDT and YNNKEL (reference sequence). This CDR3 contains 14 residues. CDR3 amino acids: CASSPTFGGGGYTF. The CDR3 DNA is TGTGCCAGCAGCCCCACGTTTGGCGGTGGAGGCTACACCTTC.

Worth noting for this clonotype: Its ends do not fully match the called genes, so a read error is possible. V is TRBV7-3 and J is TRBJ1-1, with a possible D match to TRBD1 (6 bases). CDR3 size: 13 residues. Germline lookup yields CDR1 SGHTA and CDR2 FQGTGA. The CDR3 region is CASSLTKDSEAFF. CDR3 bases: TGTGCCAGCAGCCTAACAAAGGACAGTGAAGCTTTCTTT. Filled out from reference TRBV7-3 and TRBJ1-1, the complete variable domain reads GAGVSQTPSNKVTEKGKYVELRCDPISGHTALYWYRQSLGQGPEFLIYFQGTGAADDSGLPNDRFFAVRPEGSVSTLKIQRTERGDSAVYLCASSLTKDSEAFFGQGTRLTVV.

The chain carries TRBV6-4 and TRBJ1-2, with 9 positions matching TRBD1. The germline V gene has CDR1 MRHNA and CDR2 SNTAGT. V lost 7 bases to trimming and J lost 5 bases; unmatched junction nucleotides: 11. This CDR3 has 15 residues. In DNA form, the CDR3 reads TGTGCCAGCACCCCCAGGACAGGGGAAGGGTATGGCTACACCTTC. It codes for CASTPRTGEGYGYTF.

This clonotype came up a few times. The chain carries TRBV12-3 or TRBV12-4 and TRBJ1-6; unclear D gene. CDR3 length: 13 amino acids. V was clipped by 5 bases and J by 12 bases, with 14 bases between them. CDR3 sequence (DNA): TGTGCCAGCAGTCTAGGGCGGGTCGGACCCCTCCACTTT. It specifies CASSLGRVGPLHF.

This clonotype was seen a few times. The J gene is TRBJ2-6, the V gene TRBV7-9; D unresolved. V was pared by 5 bases and J by 0 bases, with 14 bases between. Per the germline V gene, CDR1 is SEHNR and CDR2 is FQNEAQ (reference sequence). The length of the CDR3 is 17 residues. The CDR3 here is CASSPESRASGANVLTF. CDR3 DNA: TGTGCCAGCAGCCCGGAAAGCAGAGCCTCTGGGGCCAACGTCCTGACTTTC.

This clonotype showed up just a few times. This chain uses TRBV12-3 or TRBV12-4 with TRBJ2-2, with D possibly called TRBD1 or TRBD2 (5 bases each). V was pared by 7 bases and J by 5 bases, with 20 bases between. The CDR3 has 16 amino acids. DNA of the CDR3: TGTGCCAGCATCTCCACGGGCCAGGGAGAAACCGGGGAGCTGTTTTTT. Protein product: CASISTGQGETGELFF.

The rearrangement links TRBV18 to TRBJ2-2; D is ambiguous. This CDR3 has 18 residues. V lost 3 bases and J 0 bases, leaving 17 bases between the germline ends. CDR1 is KGHSH and CDR2 is LQKENI in the germline V gene. CDR3 loop: CASSPQLSRLTNTGELFF. The DNA of the CDR3 is TGTGCCAGCTCACCCCAGTTGTCCAGACTTACGAACACCGGGGAGCTGTTTTTT. Together with reference TRBV18 and TRBJ2-2, the CDR3 gives the full variable domain: NAGVMQNPRHLVRRRGQEARLRCSPMKGHSHVYWYRQLPEEGLKFMVYLQKENIIDESGMPKERFSAEFPKEGPSILRIQQVVRGDSAAYFCASSPQLSRLTNTGELFFGEGSRLTVL.

The rearrangement uses TRBV20-1 and TRBJ2-3; 8 bases map to TRBD2. Gene TRBJ2-5 matches the end of the DNA better, so the J call may be wrong. Germline lookup yields CDR1 DFQATT and CDR2 SNEGSKA (reference sequence). The length of the CDR3 is 16 residues. As DNA, the CDR3 is TGCAGTGCTAGAGATCTCCGGGGGGGCGGGGTGGAGACCCAGTACTTC. It yields the protein CSARDLRGGGVETQYF.

This chain joins TRBV7-2 and TRBJ2-7; D may be TRBD1 (5 bases). The length of the CDR3 is 14 residues. Trimming took off 5 bases at V and 2 bases at J, with 13 bases between the two ends. CDR1 is SGHTA, CDR2 FQGNSA, per germline. The CDR3 DNA follows: TGTGCCAGCAGCCCTACCAGGGCCACCTACGAGCAGTACTTC. Translating gives CASSPTRATYEQYF.

This clonotype was detected ten times or more. The chain links TRBV3-1 to TRBJ1-6; D perhaps matches TRBD1 (6 bases). CDR3 length: 11 residues. The V end was cut by 3 bases, the J end by 14 bases, with 8 bases between. CDR1 is LGHDT and CDR2 is YNNKEL in the germline V gene (reference sequence). DNA for the CDR3: TGTGCCAGCAGCCAGGGGGCTTCCCTCCACTTT. Amino acids: CASSQGASLHF.

Here the CDR3 DNA reads TGTGCCAGCAGCTTTCAATTCTCAGATACGCAGTATTTT. The encoded protein is CASSFQFSDTQYF. The chain uses TRBV7-8 and TRBJ2-3, with D unresolved. V lost 3 bases, J lost 4 bases, and 8 bases lay in between. CDR1 and CDR2 from the germline V gene are SGHVS and FQNEAQ. The CDR3 runs 13 residues.

The gene calls are TRBV28 and TRBJ2-3; 14 bases map to TRBD2. The CDR3 length is 18 residues. Germline V lookup: CDR1 MDHEN, CDR2 SYDVKM. V was clipped by 3 bases and J by 0 bases; unmatched bases: 5. The CDR3 here is CASSFSGTSGGSTDTQYF. Here the CDR3 DNA reads TGTGCCAGCAGTTTTTCCGGGACTAGCGGGGGTAGCACAGATACGCAGTATTTT.

This clonotype was observed a few times. DNA of the CDR3: TGTGCCAGCTCACCACAGACTCAAGCTAACTATGGCTACACCTTC. It yields the protein CASSPQTQANYGYTF. The gene calls are TRBV18 and TRBJ1-2, with D hard to call. V lost 1 base, J lost 0 bases, and 9 bases lay in between. This CDR3 has 15 residues. CDR1 is KGHSH and CDR2 is LQKENI in the germline V gene.

This clonotype has a count of ten or more. The rearrangement joins TRBV11-2 to TRBJ2-7; D may be TRBD1 (6 bases). Trimming stripped 3 bases from V and 4 bases from J, with 13 bases between. This CDR3 region has 14 residues. The V gene's germline CDR1 is SGHAT and CDR2 FQNNGV. The CDR3 loop reads CASSFVRGGYEQYF. The CDR3 nucleotides are TGTGCCAGCAGCTTCGTTAGAGGGGGTTACGAGCAGTACTTC. Variable domain in full (rest from reference TRBV11-2 and TRBJ2-7): EAGVAQSPRYKIIEKRQSVAFWCNPISGHATLYWYQQILGQGPKLLIQFQNNGVVDDSQLPKDRFSAERLKGVDSTLKIQPAKLEDSAVYLCASSFVRGGYEQYFGPGTRLTVT.

This clonotype was seen more than once but under ten times. CDR3 DNA: TGTGCCAGCAGCTTCCAAACAGGGGGCAAGACCCAGTACTTC. Translation gives CASSFQTGGKTQYF. The chain is built from TRBV5-5 and TRBJ2-5, with 9 bases lining up with TRBD1. This CDR3 region has 14 residues. V was pared by 2 bases and J by 6 bases, with 5 bases of the junction left unmatched. The germline gives CDR1 SGHKS, CDR2 YYEKEE (reference sequence).

This clonotype was detected many times. The CDR3 loop is CASSGPRVLHNTEAFF. The CDR3 DNA reads as TGTGCCAGCAGTGGTCCGCGGGTCCTCCACAACACTGAAGCTTTCTTT. The chain recombines TRBV6-1 with TRBJ1-1; D remains ambiguous. The CDR3 runs to 16 residues. Trimming removed 4 bases at V and 2 bases at J, with 17 bases between. CDR1 is MNHNS and CDR2 is SASEGT in the germline V gene.

This clonotype was detected only once. The rearrangement uses TRBV2 and TRBJ2-5; D is possibly TRBD2 (6 bases). Germline assignment: CDR1 SNHLY and CDR2 FYNNEI. The CDR3 runs 16 residues. Trimming left V 6 bases short and J 2 bases short, with 19 bases between. CDR3 nucleotide sequence: TGTGCCAGCAGGGCGGGGCCGGGGAGTCGGCAAGAGACCCAGTACTTC. Amino acids: CASRAGPGSRQETQYF.

This clonotype was found many times. The V call is TRBV18, the J call TRBJ2-7; 7 positions agree with TRBD1. This CDR3 spans 14 amino acids. With V trimmed by 2 bases and J by 3 bases, 4 bases remained unmatched. The germline V gene has CDR1 KGHSH and CDR2 LQKENI. The CDR3 sequence: CASSPMGQNYEQYF. CDR3 nucleotides: TGTGCCAGCTCACCAATGGGACAGAACTACGAGCAGTACTTC.

The chain links TRBV3-1 to TRBJ2-4; D possibly corresponds to TRBD1 (6 bases). V was pared by 4 bases and J by 3 bases, with 7 bases between. The length of the CDR3 is 13 residues. Per the germline V gene, CDR1 is LGHDT and CDR2 is YNNKEL (reference sequence). The CDR3 reads CASSPTGKNIQYF. The DNA of the CDR3 is TGTGCCAGCAGCCCGACAGGCAAAAACATTCAGTACTTC.

This clonotype was counted only a few times. J is TRBJ1-5 and V is TRBV19; 7 bases agree with TRBD1. Unmatched junction bases numbered 5, after V lost 4 bases and J lost 5 bases. Per the germline V gene, CDR1 is LNHDA and CDR2 is SQIVND (reference sequence). CDR3 length: 14 amino acids. The CDR3 is CASSNRQGYQPQHF. The CDR3 coding sequence is TGTGCCAGTAGTAACCGACAGGGCTATCAGCCCCAGCATTTT.